This TCR beta chain was sequenced during a study of blood T cells in healthy people across ages. Points from the study as a whole: There were more naive CD4+ cells and higher diversity in long-lived donors than in aged donors. A roughly linear fall in TCR beta diversity per million T cells was seen with increasing age. A strong correlation between TCR beta diversity and naive T cell percentage was seen.

Concerning this clonotype: Its antigen remains unknown.

A second PCR of roughly 7 to 11 cycles used a sample-barcoded 5' primer and a J-beta primer mix. Researchers report that each sample yielded at least 3 million CDR3-containing paired-end reads. TCRdb analysed the 5' RACE reads with MiXCR anew, one entry per CDR3 protein. This table holds some 1.7 million distinct CDR3 sequences, 28% found once. CDR1 is SGHTA, CDR2 FQGNSA, per germline. V lost 6 bases and J 9 bases, leaving 15 bases between the germline ends. The CDR3 has 14 amino acids. The sequenced sample consisted of blood. This TCR was recovered from a woman aged 25 to 45 in good health. The rearrangement uses TRBV7-2 and TRBJ1-6, with D possibly TRBD1 on 5 matching bases. The CDR3 region is CASRRDVVGSPLHF. CDR3 sequence (DNA): TGTGCCAGCAGACGGGACGTCGTGGGTTCACCCCTCCACTTT.